This T cell receptor (beta chain) is drawn from a study of CD8 T cells in Susac syndrome. In the study overall: Fewer than 10 of the sequenced Susac syndrome patients were in remission, and more than 5 had active disease. Broader study findings: Across the total CD8+ repertoires, about 16 Susac-specific public clones were found. The CD8+ TEMRA repertoires yielded roughly 5 such clones. CD8+ clonal expansion in Susac was maximal in TEMRA cells and in active patients.

Germline lookup yields CDR1 SNHLY and CDR2 FYNNEI. The CDR3 contains 10 residues. V lost 7 bases and J 11 bases, leaving 12 bases between the germline ends. Random hexamers were used to reverse transcribe roughly 0.45 to 1 ug of RNA. Each CDR3 protein gets one entry after TCRdb re-called the immunoSEQ multiplex PCR reads with MiXCR. This sample has roughly 52,000 distinct CDR3 sequences; 95% occur once, and the top ten carry less than 0.95%. Of note for this clonotype: Its specificity is unknown.

Susac syndrome patients met recently defined diagnostic criteria for definite or probable disease. Sequencing was done on a sample of CD8+ T cells from PBMCs. The genes are TRBV2 and TRBJ2-7; D gene unclear. This clonotype originated in a human donor with Susac syndrome. The CDR3 coding sequence is TGTGCCAGCATGAGCCTGAACAAGTACTTC. Residues: CASMSLNKYF.